These 31 T cell receptor beta chains share one sample of origin, sequenced in a study of CD8 T cells in ankylosing spondylitis. Using its own MiXCR run on the 5' RACE reads, TCRdb lists one record per CDR3 protein. Of about 330,000 distinct CDR3 sequences in the sample, approximately 8.2% are singletons; the top ten hold roughly 15%. These receptors lack a known antigen. Study-level results: A TCR beta motif of 7 or 8 highly homologous variants appeared characteristic of ankylosing spondylitis blood.

The sample comprised blood, either unsorted or a sorted T cell fraction (not recorded which). The receptor set was obtained from a male donor with ankylosing spondylitis.

The chain employs TRBV29-1 and TRBJ2-2, with 11 positions matching TRBD2. Losses at the gene ends were 5 bases for V and 3 bases for J; bases not matched to a gene: 17. Germline V gives CDR1 SQVTM, CDR2 ANQGSEA. The CDR3 covers 19 residues. The CDR3 region is CSVPGGASGRYMDTGELFF. CDR3 coding DNA: TGCAGCGTTCCTGGGGGTGCTAGCGGGAGGTATATGGACACCGGGGAGCTGTTTTTT.

This clonotype has more than one count but fewer than ten. The CDR3 sequence is CSVDTVVGGETQYF. The CDR3 coding sequence is TGCAGCGTTGATACGGTTGTCGGAGGGGAGACCCAGTACTTC. This rearrangement joins TRBV29-1 to TRBJ2-5; D may be TRBD2 (6 bases). The CDR3 runs to 14 residues. Trimming removed 3 bases from V and 5 bases from J, with 16 bases in between. Germline loops: CDR1 SQVTM, CDR2 ANQGSEA. The whole variable domain, remainder taken from reference TRBV29-1 and TRBJ2-5, is SAVISQKPSRDICQRGTSLTIQCQVDSQVTMMFWYRQQPGQSLTLIATANQGSEATYESGFVIDKFPISRPNLTFSTLTVSNMSPEDSSIYLCSVDTVVGGETQYFGPGTRLLVL.

CDR3 sequence reads: CASSPRLAGNEQFF. The CDR3 bases are TGTGCCAGCAGCCCCAGGTTGGCGGGTAATGAGCAGTTCTTC. The chain employs TRBV7-3 and TRBJ2-1, with D tentatively TRBD2 (5 bases). Germline CDR1 SGHTA, CDR2 FQGTGA. V was pared by 5 bases and J by 7 bases, with 15 bases between. This CDR3 has 14 amino acids.

The chain couples TRBV28 to TRBJ2-5, with D possibly TRBD1 on 6 matching bases. Germline CDR1 is MDHEN and CDR2 is SYDVKM. V lost 6 bases to trimming and J lost 0 bases, with 14 bases between them. This CDR3 is built from 15 residues. This CDR3 is CASRFRGHYQETQYF. DNA for the CDR3: TGTGCCAGCAGATTTAGGGGACACTACCAAGAGACCCAGTACTTC. Full variable domain (rest looked up from reference TRBV28 and TRBJ2-5): DVKVTQSSRYLVKRTGEKVFLECVQDMDHENMFWYRQDPGLGLRLIYFSYDVKMKEKGDIPEGYSVSREKKERFSLILESASTNQTSMYLCASRFRGHYQETQYFGPGTRLLVL.

There are many counts of this clonotype. J is TRBJ2-3 and V is TRBV4-1; possible D gene TRBD2, 5 bases. Trimming took 0 bases from V and 6 from J, leaving 19 bases between them. This CDR3 region has 17 residues. From germline, CDR1 is MGHRA and CDR2 YSYEKL. CDR3 in amino acids: CASSQEHLGSRGDTQYF. CDR3 nucleotide sequence: TGCGCCAGCAGCCAAGAGCACCTCGGGTCCCGGGGTGATACGCAGTATTTT.

This clonotype was found a few times. The rearrangement links TRBV27 to TRBJ1-6, with a possible D match to TRBD1 (6 bases). CDR3 size: 16 residues. Germline V gene sequence: CDR1 MNHEY, CDR2 SMNVEV (reference sequence). V was cut by 5 bases and J by 7 bases, with 18 bases left in between. As DNA, the CDR3 is TGTGCCAGCAGTCTAGGTGGGGGCGCACGGAATTCACCCCTCCACTTT. It translates to CASSLGGGARNSPLHF.

The J gene is TRBJ2-7, the V gene TRBV28; no definite D call. Per the germline V gene, CDR1 is MDHEN and CDR2 is SYDVKM. The CDR3 runs 14 residues. Deletions cut 3 bases from V and 5 bases from J, with 14 bases between. For the CDR3, the DNA is TGTGCCAGCAGTTTTTTAGTGGGGAACAACGAGCAGTACTTC. Protein product: CASSFLVGNNEQYF.

This clonotype was detected many times. The chain links TRBV10-3 to TRBJ2-7, with 7 bases aligning to TRBD1. This CDR3 spans 14 amino acids. Germline-derived CDR1 and CDR2 are ENHRY and SYGVKD. V trimming: 1 base; J trimming: 3 bases; junction bases outside the gene matches: 3. In DNA, the CDR3 is TGTGCCATCAGTGAGTTTGACAGGGACTACGAGCAGTACTTC. This encodes CAISEFDRDYEQYF.

This clonotype was detected a few times. The V gene is TRBV7-9, the J gene TRBJ2-2; D remains unclear. Germline CDR1 reads SEHNR; CDR2 reads FQNEAQ (reference sequence). The CDR3 loop spans 16 amino acids. Trimming pared 2 bases from V and 2 bases from J, leaving 12 bases between. DNA for the CDR3: TGTGCCAGCAGCTTAACGTGGCAGATAAACACCGGGGAGCTGTTTTTT. Its protein product is CASSLTWQINTGELFF.

The J gene is TRBJ2-5, the V gene TRBV7-2; D remains unclear. The CDR3 has 17 residues. Germline CDR1 SGHTA, CDR2 FQGNSA. With 2 bases removed from V and 2 bases from J, the gap between germline ends came to 18 bases. CDR3 protein: CASSLQGLLPPQETQYF. The CDR3, as DNA: TGTGCCAGCAGCTTACAAGGGTTACTCCCACCACAAGAGACCCAGTACTTC.

This clonotype was observed many times. The CDR3 sequence: CASQGTLDTQYF. DNA of the CDR3: TGTGCCAGCCAGGGGACTCTAGATACGCAGTATTTT. The chain carries TRBV28 and TRBJ2-3; either TRBD1 or TRBD2 may supply D (6 bases each). V was shortened by 8 bases and J by 5 bases, with 11 bases between the two germline ends. Germline-derived CDR1 and CDR2 are MDHEN and SYDVKM. This CDR3 contains 12 residues.

About this clonotype itself: Possible read error: a much larger clone is one base away. J is TRBJ2-6 and V is TRBV9; D may be TRBD2 (5 bases). The CDR3 has 15 residues. Trimming pared 0 bases from V and 2 bases from J, leaving 6 bases between. Germline CDR1 and CDR2: SGDLS and YYNGEE. The CDR3: CASSVVGAGANVLTF. As DNA, the CDR3 is TGTGCCAGCAGCGTAGTGGGAGCTGGGGCCAACGTCCTGACTTTC.

The chain couples TRBV2 to TRBJ2-7; D possibly corresponds to TRBD2 (6 bases). Germline CDR1 reads SNHLY; CDR2 reads FYNNEI. This CDR3 comprises 14 residues. Trimming shortened V by 2 bases and J by 3 bases, and 11 bases separated the two germline ends. As DNA, the CDR3 is TGTGCCAGCAGTGAAATGGCGGGACTCTACGAGCAGTACTTC. Residues: CASSEMAGLYEQYF.

This clonotype was counted at least ten times. The chain recombines TRBV5-1 with TRBJ2-7, with 9 bases lining up with TRBD1. The CDR3 covers 15 residues. V lost 0 bases, J lost 8 bases, and 9 bases stayed unmatched. The germline V gene has CDR1 SGHRS and CDR2 YFSETQ. Written as DNA, the CDR3 is TGCGCCAGCAGCTTGGACTGGGGACAGGGCGGAAAGCAGTACTTC. This translates into CASSLDWGQGGKQYF.

This chain connects TRBV3-1 to TRBJ2-7; D remains unclear. The CDR3 runs 15 residues. Trimming left V 0 bases short and J 3 bases short, with 12 bases between. Germline assignment: CDR1 LGHDT and CDR2 YNNKEL (reference sequence). The CDR3 sequence: CASSQDVGWIYEQYF. CDR3 in DNA: TGTGCCAGCAGCCAAGATGTCGGCTGGATCTACGAGCAGTACTTC.

This clonotype was seen a handful of times. The chain links TRBV20-1 to TRBJ2-1, with no clear D. Trimming left V 2 bases short and J 6 bases short, with 5 bases between. Germline CDR1 DFQATT, CDR2 SNEGSKA (reference sequence). CDR3 length: 11 residues. CDR3 protein: CSARWGNEQFF. The CDR3 DNA sequence: TGCAGTGCTAGATGGGGCAATGAGCAGTTCTTC.

This clonotype has just a few counts. The chain uses TRBV19 and TRBJ2-7, with 10 bases that match TRBD1. Trimming removed 6 bases from V and 4 bases from J; junction bases left unmatched: 3. Germline CDR1 reads LNHDA; CDR2 reads SQIVND (reference sequence). The CDR3 contains 13 residues. The CDR3 is CASRGQGKYEQYF. CDR3 coding DNA: TGTGCCAGTAGGGGACAGGGGAAATACGAGCAGTACTTC.

The gene calls are TRBV11-2 and TRBJ2-1; D might be TRBD2 (5 bases). The V end was cut by 5 bases, the J end by 3 bases, with 14 bases between. The CDR3 is made up of 15 amino acids. CDR1 and CDR2 (germline): SGHAT, FQNNGV. Here the CDR3 DNA reads TGTGCCAGCAGCCCCGACGGACTGGGCTACAATGAGCAGTTCTTC. Its translation: CASSPDGLGYNEQFF. Together with reference TRBV11-2 and TRBJ2-1, the CDR3 gives the full variable domain: EAGVAQSPRYKIIEKRQSVAFWCNPISGHATLYWYQQILGQGPKLLIQFQNNGVVDDSQLPKDRFSAERLKGVDSTLKIQPAKLEDSAVYLCASSPDGLGYNEQFFGPGTRLTVL.

This clonotype was observed many times. The genes are TRBV9 and TRBJ2-1; weak D call: TRBD2 (6 bases). Trimming cost V 2 bases and J 3 bases, with 9 bases left between them. In germline, CDR1 is SGDLS, CDR2 YYNGEE. This CDR3 is 14 amino acids long. The DNA for the CDR3 is TGTGCCAGCAGCGTGGGGACTCGCTACAATGAGCAGTTCTTC. Protein product: CASSVGTRYNEQFF. Using reference TRBV9 and TRBJ2-1 for the parts outside the CDR3, the full variable domain is DSGVTQTPKHLITATGQRVTLRCSPRSGDLSVYWYQQSLDQGLQFLIQYYNGEERAKGNILERFSAQQFPDLHSELNLSSLELGDSALYFCASSVGTRYNEQFFGPGTRLTVL.

The chain uses TRBV5-1 and TRBJ2-1; 9 nucleotides align to TRBD1. V trimming: 4 bases; J trimming: 2 bases; junction bases outside the gene matches: 4. Germline CDR1 and CDR2: SGHRS and YFSETQ. The CDR3 loop spans 15 amino acids. The CDR3 DNA follows: TGCGCCAGCAGCAAACAGGGGGCCACCTACAATGAGCAGTTCTTC. Translation gives CASSKQGATYNEQFF.

The chain recombines TRBV10-3 with TRBJ2-7; a weak D match, TRBD2 (5 bases). The V and J ends lost 3 bases and 0 bases respectively, with 15 bases between them. This CDR3 contains 16 residues. Per the germline V gene, CDR1 is ENHRY and CDR2 is SYGVKD. The CDR3 bases are TGTGCCATCAGTGATCGGACTCCTTTGAGCTCCTACGAGCAGTACTTC. Amino acid sequence: CAISDRTPLSSYEQYF.

This clonotype was recorded at least ten times. This chain links TRBV12-5 with TRBJ2-2, with 11 bases matching TRBD2. The CDR3 extends over 18 amino acids. In germline, CDR1 is LGHNT, CDR2 FRNRAP. J was trimmed by 4 bases and V by 2 bases; bases with no gene match: 9. CDR3 sequence (DNA): TGTGCTAGTGGTTTGTTGGCGCCTAGCGGGAGGTTCACCGGGGAGCTGTTTTTT. Translating gives CASGLLAPSGRFTGELFF.

This chain joins TRBV6-1 and TRBJ2-5; 9 bases fit TRBD2. Germline V lookup: CDR1 MNHNS, CDR2 SASEGT. The CDR3 runs 16 residues. After removal of 8 bases from V and 2 bases from J, the junction contained 12 bases not matched to a gene. The CDR3 loop is CASSLSGGRVQETQYF. The DNA for the CDR3 is TGTGCCAGCTCCCTTTCTGGCGGGAGGGTTCAAGAGACCCAGTACTTC.

This clonotype was recorded at least ten times. The rearrangement joins TRBV20-1 to TRBJ2-7; D gene uncertain. V was trimmed by 6 bases and J by 2 bases, leaving 20 bases between them. The CDR3 is made up of 15 amino acids. Germline V gives CDR1 DFQATT, CDR2 SNEGSKA (reference sequence). The CDR3 nucleotides are TGCAGTGCCATCATTTTTTCAGGCCAGCCCTACGAGCAGTACTTC. Residues: CSAIIFSGQPYEQYF.

This chain links TRBV6-2 or TRBV6-3 with TRBJ2-1; 10 bases agree with TRBD1. Germline CDR1 reads MNHEY; CDR2 reads SVGEGT. This CDR3 has 19 residues. V dropped 2 bases and J dropped 0; count of bases not matched to a gene: 10. DNA of the CDR3: TGTGCCAGCAGTTACACCGGGACAGGGGTGAGTGGCTCCTACAATGAGCAGTTCTTC. Its translation is CASSYTGTGVSGSYNEQFF.

The V gene is TRBV27, the J gene TRBJ1-1, with 9 bases aligning to TRBD1. This CDR3 comprises 15 residues. The V and J ends lost 10 bases and 5 bases, in that order; junction bases with no gene match: 14. Germline CDR1 is MNHEY and CDR2 is SMNVEV (reference sequence). The CDR3 nucleotides are TGTGCCACCTTCCTTTCCGGGACAGGGAAGACTGAAGCTTTCTTT. It specifies CATFLSGTGKTEAFF.

The V and J genes are TRBV12-3 or TRBV12-4 and TRBJ2-2, with D unresolved. V was shortened by 3 bases and J by 6 bases, with 11 bases between the two germline ends. The CDR3 totals 14 residues. CDR3 nucleotide sequence: TGTGCCAGCAGTTTTTCGGTTAACGCCGGGGAGCTGTTTTTT. Its translation is CASSFSVNAGELFF.

The chain has TRBV5-1 and TRBJ2-2; TRBD2 matches at 8 bases. The CDR3 contains 15 residues. V lost 2 bases to trimming and J lost 3 bases; unmatched junction nucleotides: 3. CDR1 and CDR2 from the germline V gene are SGHRS and YFSETQ. CDR3 coding DNA: TGCGCCAGCAGCTTACCGGGGGGGTACACCGGGGAGCTGTTTTTT. Its translation: CASSLPGGYTGELFF.

This clonotype occurred many times. The rearrangement links TRBV5-5 to TRBJ1-4; 7 bases are a match to TRBD1. In germline, CDR1 is SGHKS, CDR2 YYEKEE (reference sequence). The trim removed 0 bases at V and 7 bases at J, leaving 9 bases unmatched. The CDR3 spans 16 residues. CDR3 in DNA: TGTGCCAGCAGCTTGGCCAGCAGGGGGTCGGGTGAAAAACTGTTTTTT. Translation: CASSLASRGSGEKLFF.

The table lists this clonotype with a few counts. The chain links TRBV4-1 to TRBJ1-3; D perhaps matches TRBD1 (5 bases). The CDR3 has 16 amino acids. V was shortened by 1 base and J by 2 bases, with 12 bases between the two germline ends. Germline CDR1 is MGHRA and CDR2 is YSYEKL. The CDR3 DNA is TGCGCCAGCAGCCAAGCCGCAGCAGGGACTGGAAACACCATATATTTT. The encoded protein is CASSQAAAGTGNTIYF.

A few counts support this clonotype. V gene TRBV6-1 combines with J gene TRBJ1-5; TRBD1 agrees at 7 bases. The germline V gene has CDR1 MNHNS and CDR2 SASEGT. Germline trimming cut 6 bases from V and 2 bases from J; bases unmatched to any gene: 13. This CDR3 region has 17 residues. The CDR3: CASRRAGGTIGNQPQHF. In nucleotides, the CDR3 is TGTGCCAGCAGGAGGGCAGGGGGGACCATTGGCAATCAGCCCCAGCATTTT.